The 23 T cell receptor beta chains in this list originate from one sample, sequenced in a study of blood T cell repertoires in COVID-19. Measured with immunoSEQ multiplex PCR; TCRdb has only the in-frame clones, and not every one. The sample has 95,000 to 100,000 clones; approximately 89% are singletons. The material sequenced was peripheral blood. These receptors all stem from a woman aged 25 to 45 with acute or convalescent COVID-19.

The rearrangement uses TRBV5-1 and TRBJ1-1; possible D gene TRBD1, 6 bases. Germline values: CDR1 SGHRS, CDR2 YFSETQ. V was trimmed by 6 bases and J by 1 base, leaving 13 bases between them. This CDR3 comprises 14 residues. The CDR3 nucleotides are TGCGCCAGCAACCAGGACAGAGCGAACACTGAAGCTTTCTTT. Its translation is CASNQDRANTEAFF. The whole variable domain, filled in from reference TRBV5-1 and TRBJ1-1, reads KAGVTQTPRYLIKTRGQQVTLSCSPISGHRSVSWYQQTPGQGLQFLFEYFSETQRNKGNFPGRFSGRQFSNSRSEMNVSTLELGDSALYLCASNQDRANTEAFFGQGTRLTVV.

V and J are TRBV18 and TRBJ1-3, with D perhaps TRBD1 (5 bases). Germline V gene lookup returns CDR1 KGHSH and CDR2 LQKENI. This CDR3 region has 16 residues. Trimming cost V 3 bases and J 2 bases, with 14 bases left between them. CDR3 amino acids: CASSPGHLGAGNTIYF. Here the CDR3 DNA reads TGTGCCAGCTCACCCGGACACCTCGGTGCTGGAAACACCATATATTTT.

The chain joins TRBV5-1 to TRBJ2-3; D is unclear. The germline gives CDR1 SGHRS, CDR2 YFSETQ. The V end was cut by 4 bases, the J end by 0 bases, with 3 bases between. The CDR3 is 12 residues long. The CDR3 DNA sequence: TGCGCCAGCAGCCCTAGCACAGATACGCAGTATTTT. Amino acids: CASSPSTDTQYF.

The gene calls are TRBV2 and TRBJ2-2; 8 nucleotides align to TRBD2. In germline, CDR1 is SNHLY, CDR2 FYNNEI. The J segment lost 4 bases and the V segment lost 8 bases, leaving 9 bases of the junction unmatched. The CDR3 runs to 15 residues. The CDR3 loop is CASSSRGGGTGELFF. The CDR3 DNA reads as TGTGCCAGCTCCTCCCGGGGGGGCGGCACCGGGGAGCTGTTTTTT.

CDR3 loop: CASNNQGRGTEAFF. The CDR3 DNA sequence: TGTGCCAGCAATAACCAGGGGCGAGGGACTGAAGCTTTCTTT. This chain uses TRBV7-9 with TRBJ1-1; D is perhaps TRBD1 (6 bases). Germline V gene data show CDR1 as SEHNR and CDR2 as FQNEAQ (reference sequence). With 7 bases removed from V and 5 bases from J, the gap between germline ends came to 17 bases. The CDR3 runs 14 residues.

This sequence joins TRBV5-1 and TRBJ2-1; 8 bases map to TRBD1. The CDR3 length is 15 residues. CDR1 is SGHRS, CDR2 YFSETQ, per germline. J lost 1 base, V lost 3 bases, and 3 bases had no gene match. The CDR3 DNA sequence: TGCGCCAGCAGCTCGACAGGGGTTTCCTACAATGAGCAGTTCTTC. It codes for CASSSTGVSYNEQFF.

The chain has TRBV10-3 and TRBJ2-1; 11 bases fit TRBD2. The CDR3 consists of 16 residues. CDR1 is ENHRY, CDR2 SYGVKD, per germline. The V and J ends lost 3 bases and 6 bases, in that order; junction bases with no gene match: 7. The CDR3 DNA reads as TGTGCCATCAGTGACCGCGTTCTAGCGGGGGGCAATGAGCAGTTCTTC. This translates into CAISDRVLAGGNEQFF.

This clone was counted once. The J gene is TRBJ1-2, the V gene TRBV11-3; possible D gene TRBD1, 5 bases. Trimming left V 1 base short and J 7 bases short, with 10 bases between. The CDR3 consists of 13 residues. Germline CDR1 SGHNT, CDR2 YENEEA. CDR3 amino acids: CASSLVGGAGYTF. The CDR3 DNA sequence: TGTGCCAGCAGCTTAGTAGGTGGGGCTGGCTACACCTTC.

V and J are TRBV19 and TRBJ2-7; possibly TRBD2 for D (5 bases). Germline loops: CDR1 LNHDA, CDR2 SQIVND (reference sequence). V was pared by 10 bases and J by 6 bases, with 19 bases between. This CDR3 has 13 residues. The CDR3 sequence is CATAWGSGGEQYF. CDR3 coding DNA: TGTGCCACCGCCTGGGGATCTGGAGGCGAGCAGTACTTC.

The chain joins TRBV5-8 to TRBJ1-2; 8 positions match TRBD1. CDR3 size: 14 residues. V trimming: 2 bases; J trimming: 3 bases; junction bases outside the gene matches: 3. Germline CDR1 is SGHTS and CDR2 is YDEGEE. The CDR3 region has the DNA TGTGCCAGCAGCTTCAGGGGGCGAGACTATGGCTACACCTTC. It is translated as CASSFRGRDYGYTF.

This clone has just one count. DNA of the CDR3: TGTGCCAGCAGTTTCCTCACAGGGGTGCGGGTCCATGGCTACACCTTC. This codes for CASSFLTGVRVHGYTF. The chain recombines TRBV27 with TRBJ1-2, with 7 bases identical to TRBD1. Trimming took 3 bases from V and 6 from J; bases not matched to a gene: 13. Germline CDR1 and CDR2: MNHEY and SMNVEV (reference sequence). This CDR3 comprises 16 residues.

This clone was seen once. The chain uses TRBV5-1 and TRBJ2-1, with TRBD2 matching over 8 bases. Germline V gene sequence: CDR1 SGHRS, CDR2 YFSETQ. The V gene end was trimmed by 2 bases and the J gene end by 5 bases; junction bases not matched to a gene: 6. This CDR3 contains 15 residues. Here the CDR3 reads CASSLVAGPDNEQFF. As DNA, the CDR3 is TGCGCCAGCAGCTTAGTAGCGGGGCCCGACAATGAGCAGTTCTTC.

V and J are TRBV7-9 and TRBJ1-4, with TRBD1 matching over 8 bases. After removal of 5 bases from V and 8 bases from J, the junction contained 7 bases not matched to a gene. Germline V gene data show CDR1 as SEHNR and CDR2 as FQNEAQ (reference sequence). This CDR3 is 14 amino acids long. Here the CDR3 DNA reads TGTGCCAGCAGCACGGACAGGGTTGACGAAAAACTGTTTTTT. It yields the protein CASSTDRVDEKLFF.

V and J are TRBV7-6 and TRBJ2-7, with 10 positions matching TRBD1. The CDR3 covers 15 residues. The germline CDR1 and CDR2 sequences are SGHVS and FNYEAQ. V trimming: 5 bases; J trimming: 3 bases; junction bases outside the gene matches: 7. Here the CDR3 reads CASSEGQGYFYEQYF. For the CDR3, the DNA is TGTGCCAGCAGCGAGGGACAGGGGTATTTCTACGAGCAGTACTTC. Combining the CDR3 with reference TRBV7-6 and TRBJ2-7 gives the whole variable domain GAGVSQSPRYKVTKRGQDVALRCDPISGHVSLYWYRQALGQGPEFLTYFNYEAQQDKSGLPNDRFSAERPEGSISTLTIQRTEQRDSAMYRCASSEGQGYFYEQYFGPGTRLTVT.

This chain links TRBV2 with TRBJ1-1, with D unclear. The CDR3 has 14 amino acids. The germline CDR1 and CDR2 sequences are SNHLY and FYNNEI. The V and J ends lost 7 bases and 5 bases respectively, with 17 bases between them. The CDR3 region has the DNA TGTGCCAGCACGTGGGCCGGGGTTACGACTGAAGCTTTCTTT. This codes for CASTWAGVTTEAFF.

This chain connects TRBV7-2 to TRBJ1-6; D may be TRBD1 (5 bases). Germline loops: CDR1 SGHTA, CDR2 FQGNSA. Trimming pared 3 bases from V and 9 bases from J, leaving 9 bases between. The CDR3 is 13 amino acids. The CDR3 DNA reads TGTGCCAGCAGCTTTGGGGGACTTTCACCCCTCCACTTT. Residues: CASSFGGLSPLHF.

CDR3 residues: CASSLEDTGYGYTF. Written as DNA, the CDR3 is TGTGCCAGCAGCTTGGAAGATACGGGCTATGGCTACACCTTC. The J gene is TRBJ1-2, the V gene TRBV5-5; D is unclear. The CDR3 sequence is 14 residues long. V gave up 0 bases and J gave up 4 bases, with 10 bases separating them. The germline V gene has CDR1 SGHKS and CDR2 YYEKEE (reference sequence).

The chain links TRBV15 to TRBJ2-3; TRBD1 is a possible D gene (7 bases). CDR3 length: 16 amino acids. V was trimmed by 5 bases and J by 3 bases, leaving 18 bases between them. Germline-derived CDR1 and CDR2 are LNHNV and YYDKDF (reference sequence). CDR3 DNA sequence: TGTGCCACCAGCCCTAGCGACAGGGTTGGGACAGATACGCAGTATTTT. This encodes CATSPSDRVGTDTQYF.

This chain connects TRBV2 to TRBJ2-3, with D perhaps matching TRBD1 (6 bases). Germline CDR1 SNHLY, CDR2 FYNNEI. V lost 7 bases and J lost 7, with 24 bases in between. The CDR3 loop spans 16 amino acids. In nucleotides, the CDR3 is TGTGCCAGCACCCGGGAACAGGGCTCTATACCTTATACGCAGTATTTT. Its translation: CASTREQGSIPYTQYF.

V usage is TRBV7-9 and J usage is TRBJ1-5; D may be TRBD1 (6 bases). Trimming cost V 5 bases and J 10 bases, with 18 bases left between them. Germline-derived CDR1 and CDR2 are SEHNR and FQNEAQ (reference sequence). There are 14 residues in the CDR3. CDR3 sequence: CASSPLTGFEPQHF. The DNA for the CDR3 is TGTGCCAGCAGCCCCCTTACAGGGTTCGAACCCCAGCATTTT. The full variable domain, completed using reference TRBV7-9 and TRBJ1-5, is DTGVSQNPRHKITKRGQNVTFRCDPISEHNRLYWYRQTLGQGPEFLTYFQNEAQLEKSRLLSDRFSAERPKGSFSTLEIQRTEQGDSAMYLCASSPLTGFEPQHFGDGTRLSIL.

V gene TRBV7-6 combines with J gene TRBJ2-2, with a weak D call TRBD2 (7 bases). V lost 4 bases, J lost 6 bases, and 18 bases lay in between. This CDR3 spans 16 amino acids. Germline CDR1 SGHVS, CDR2 FNYEAQ. The CDR3 protein is CASSSQGGGVPGELFF. The CDR3 DNA is TGTGCCAGCAGCTCCCAGGGAGGGGGTGTACCCGGGGAGCTGTTTTTT.

The rearrangement links TRBV5-1 to TRBJ1-5, with unresolved D. V was trimmed by 0 bases and J by 1 base, leaving 8 bases between them. Germline assignment: CDR1 SGHRS and CDR2 YFSETQ. The CDR3 sequence is 15 residues long. CDR3 bases: TGCGCCAGCAGCTTGGATCCGGGGAGCAATCAGCCCCAGCATTTT. Residues: CASSLDPGSNQPQHF.

The chain joins TRBV5-1 to TRBJ1-4, with a possible D match to TRBD1 (6 bases). The CDR3 totals 14 residues. Germline V gene lookup returns CDR1 SGHRS and CDR2 YFSETQ. Trimming shortened V by 1 base and J by 4 bases, and 8 bases separated the two germline ends. The CDR3 nucleotides are TGCGCCAGCAGCTTGACAGGGAATAATGAAAAACTGTTTTTT. Encoded protein: CASSLTGNNEKLFF. The full variable domain, in which reference TRBV5-1 and TRBJ1-4 provide the parts outside the CDR3, is KAGVTQTPRYLIKTRGQQVTLSCSPISGHRSVSWYQQTPGQGLQFLFEYFSETQRNKGNFPGRFSGRQFSNSRSEMNVSTLELGDSALYLCASSLTGNNEKLFFGSGTQLSVL.